This T cell receptor (beta chain) was identified in a study of blood T cell repertoires in COVID-19. The overall study: Material from acute and convalescent COVID-19 was sourced from the United States, Italy and Spain. From T cells, B-cell-depleted T cells, or PBMCs came the material, which was cDNA or gDNA.

This clone was recorded once. CDR3 size: 15 residues. The V gene's germline CDR1 is LGHDT and CDR2 YNNKEL (reference sequence). V lost 2 bases, J lost 4 bases, and 2 bases stayed unmatched. Original analysis: Nucleated cell number was recorded as an estimate derived from reference gene primer amplification. The protocol was immunoSEQ multiplex PCR, while the TCRdb copy is restricted to in-frame clones and leaves out a portion. V and J calls and clone size follow that table, whereas D and trimming were derived from the DNA. This repertoire shows 150,000 to 200,000 clones, approximately 94% found once; its top ten account for 0.6% to 0.9%.

The origin of this receptor is a man under 40 with COVID-19, enrolled during active disease. V is TRBV3-1 (or the pseudogene TRBV3-2) and J is TRBJ2-3, with 11 nucleotides matching TRBD2. The sample consisted of peripheral blood. The CDR3 sequence: CASSQIAGGPDTQYF. DNA of the CDR3: TGTGCCAGCAGCCAAATAGCGGGGGGGCCAGATACGCAGTATTTT.